One sample yielded the 23 T cell receptor beta chains listed below, sequenced in a study of blood T cell repertoires in COVID-19. Some clones are missing from TCRdb's copy, which holds only in-frame ones; the method was immunoSEQ multiplex PCR. The sample records about 430,000 clones, around 87% being singletons. Sequencing was performed on PBMCs or T cells enriched from blood (not recorded which). The receptors stem from a man aged 30-40 years who had recovered from COVID-19.

The V and J genes are TRBV7-2 and TRBJ2-2; TRBD1 matches 8 bases. The germline V gene encodes CDR1 SGHTA and CDR2 FQGNSA. The CDR3 has 15 residues. Trimming removed 3 bases from V and 1 base from J; junction bases left unmatched: 1. CDR3 DNA: TGTGCCAGCAGCTTGGGGACAGGGAACACCGGGGAGCTGTTTTTT. As protein: CASSLGTGNTGELFF.

The chain is built from TRBV13 and TRBJ1-2; no clear D gene. The CDR3 extends over 12 amino acids. Germline values: CDR1 PRHDT, CDR2 FYEKMQ (reference sequence). V lost 5 bases, J lost 7 bases, and 11 bases lay in between. CDR3 sequence: CASSASTFGYTF. As DNA, the CDR3 is TGTGCCAGCAGCGCCTCCACATTTGGCTACACCTTC.

This chain connects TRBV29-1 to TRBJ1-2, with 7 bases fitting TRBD1. The J segment lost 12 bases and the V segment lost 0 bases, leaving 7 bases of the junction unmatched. The CDR3 consists of 12 residues. From germline, CDR1 is SQVTM and CDR2 ANQGSEA. For the CDR3, the DNA is TGCAGCGTTGAAGAAGGGACAGTCGTACACACCTTC. It encodes CSVEEGTVVHTF.

The rearrangement links TRBV6-6 to TRBJ1-1; D may be TRBD1 (6 bases). The CDR3 consists of 14 residues. CDR1 is MNHNY and CDR2 is SVGAGI in the germline V gene (reference sequence). With 2 bases removed from V and 1 base from J, the gap between germline ends came to 8 bases. The CDR3 nucleotides read TGTGCCAGCAGTTACCAACAGGGGAACACTGAAGCTTTCTTT. It yields the protein CASSYQQGNTEAFF.

The chain links TRBV4-1 to TRBJ2-3; weak D call: TRBD1 (6 bases). Germline V gene sequence: CDR1 MGHRA, CDR2 YSYEKL. Trimming stripped 0 bases from V and 0 bases from J, with 16 bases between. The CDR3 totals 18 residues. The CDR3 DNA follows: TGCGCCAGCAGCCAAGATCGGCGTACAGGGTTTAGCACAGATACGCAGTATTTT. Protein: CASSQDRRTGFSTDTQYF.

This chain uses TRBV27 with TRBJ1-1, with TRBD1 matching over 8 bases. The CDR3 sequence is 14 residues long. Losses at the gene ends were 6 bases for V and 6 bases for J; bases not matched to a gene: 9. CDR1 and CDR2 (germline): MNHEY, SMNVEV (reference sequence). The CDR3 DNA reads TGTGCCAGCAGCGGACAGGGAGTCGGGGCTGAAGCTTTCTTT. Amino acids: CASSGQGVGAEAFF.

This chain links TRBV12-3 or TRBV12-4 with TRBJ2-7; D is ambiguous. The germline V and J ends were trimmed by 5 bases and 0 bases, with 8 bases remaining between them. This CDR3 is built from 13 residues. CDR3 sequence (DNA): TGTGCCAGCAGTCCTTACATCTCCTACGAGCAGTACTTC. Its translation is CASSPYISYEQYF.

The chain carries TRBV13 and TRBJ2-3; unclear D gene. CDR1 PRHDT and CDR2 FYEKMQ come from the germline V gene (reference sequence). Between the trimmed V and J ends, which lost 0 bases and 4 bases, there was a span of 11 bases. The CDR3 has 15 amino acids. Here the CDR3 DNA reads TGTGCCAGCAGCTTAGGGACTCGACGCGCAGATACGCAGTATTTT. It yields the protein CASSLGTRRADTQYF.

Only one count was recorded for this clone. This chain connects TRBV6-5 to TRBJ2-7; 8 nucleotides agree with TRBD1. The junction had 3 bases not matched to a gene; V was cut back by 2 bases and J by 0 bases. CDR1 is MNHEY and CDR2 is SVGAGI in the germline V gene. The CDR3 runs to 15 residues. The CDR3 DNA reads TGTGCCAGCAGTTACACAGGGGGAAGCTCCTACGAGCAGTACTTC. Residues: CASSYTGGSSYEQYF.

V is TRBV19 and J is TRBJ1-5, with a tentative D call TRBD1 (5 bases). CDR3 length: 14 amino acids. Germline V lookup: CDR1 LNHDA, CDR2 SQIVND (reference sequence). Trimming removed 4 bases from V and 1 base from J, with 8 bases in between. CDR3 coding DNA: TGTGCCAGTAGTAGCAGGGCAAGCAATCAGCCCCAGCATTTT. Its protein product is CASSSRASNQPQHF. Together with reference TRBV19 and TRBJ1-5, the CDR3 gives the full variable domain: DGGITQSPKYLFRKEGQNVTLSCEQNLNHDAMYWYRQDPGQGLRLIYYSQIVNDFQKGDIAEGYSVSREKKESFPLTVTSAQKNPTAFYLCASSSRASNQPQHFGDGTRLSIL.

The chain employs TRBV27 and TRBJ2-7; D uncertain. Deletions cut 0 bases from V and 5 bases from J, with 11 bases between. The CDR3 has 14 residues. CDR1 and CDR2 from the germline V gene are MNHEY and SMNVEV (reference sequence). Here the CDR3 DNA reads TGTGCCAGCAGTTTATCGATTGTCGGTAACGAGCAGTACTTC. Protein sequence: CASSLSIVGNEQYF.

The V and J genes are TRBV7-2 and TRBJ2-6; TRBD2 might be the D (5 bases). V was trimmed by 4 bases and J by 1 base, leaving 14 bases between them. The CDR3 runs 17 residues. CDR1 SGHTA and CDR2 FQGNSA come from the germline V gene. This chain's CDR3 is CASSSFRGGSGANVLTF. The CDR3 DNA follows: TGTGCCAGCAGCTCATTTCGCGGAGGATCTGGGGCCAACGTCCTGACTTTC.

This rearrangement joins TRBV10-3 to TRBJ1-2, with D possibly TRBD1 on 6 matching bases. This CDR3 has 13 amino acids. The germline V gene has CDR1 ENHRY and CDR2 SYGVKD. V was clipped by 8 bases and J by 3 bases, with 13 bases between them. For the CDR3, the DNA is TGTGCCATCCAAGGGGGGGGCGACTATGGCTACACCTTC. Amino acids: CAIQGGGDYGYTF.

This rearrangement joins TRBV30 to TRBJ1-5; 9 positions agree with TRBD1. This CDR3 is 17 amino acids long. CDR1 GTSNPN and CDR2 SVGIG come from the germline V gene (reference sequence). The trim removed 4 bases at V and 2 bases at J, leaving 12 bases unmatched. The CDR3 loop is CAWTPGQGLARNQPQHF. The CDR3 nucleotides read TGTGCCTGGACACCGGGACAGGGATTGGCTCGCAATCAGCCCCAGCATTTT.

As for this clone: The sample carries other DNA sequences with the same CDR3. This chain connects TRBV27 to TRBJ1-2, with TRBD1 matching 8 bases. The CDR3 extends over 14 amino acids. CDR1 and CDR2 from the germline V gene are MNHEY and SMNVEV (reference sequence). Trimming cost V 5 bases and J 4 bases; bases outside gene matches: 6. Written as DNA, the CDR3 is TGTGCCAGCAGTCCTGGGACAGGCTTCTATGGCTACACCTTC. Translated, it gives CASSPGTGFYGYTF.

The chain is built from TRBV4-1 and TRBJ1-2, with a weak D call TRBD1 (5 bases). The CDR3 loop spans 14 amino acids. CDR1 and CDR2 (germline): MGHRA, YSYEKL. Trimming cost V 6 bases and J 0 bases, with 11 bases left between them. The CDR3 nucleotides are TGCGCCAGCAGATGGGGGGTGACTAACTATGGCTACACCTTC. As protein: CASRWGVTNYGYTF.

V and J are TRBV19 and TRBJ1-5, with 10 bases that match TRBD1. J gave up 2 bases and V 8 bases, and 6 bases lay outside the gene matches. The CDR3 length is 15 residues. Germline V gene data show CDR1 as LNHDA and CDR2 as SQIVND (reference sequence). CDR3 region: CASWDRGSGNQPQHF. The DNA for the CDR3 is TGTGCCAGTTGGGACAGGGGATCGGGCAATCAGCCCCAGCATTTT.

The rearrangement links TRBV13 to TRBJ1-2, with 7 positions matching TRBD1. Trimming at V came to 4 bases and at J to 9 bases, leaving 8 bases not matched to a gene. CDR1 is PRHDT, CDR2 FYEKMQ, per germline (reference sequence). The CDR3 is 13 amino acids. The CDR3 coding sequence is TGTGCCAGCAGCTCCGGACAGGAGGGAAGCTACACCTTC. It yields the protein CASSSGQEGSYTF. Full variable domain (outside the CDR3, taken from reference TRBV13 and TRBJ1-2): AAGVIQSPRHLIKEKRETATLKCYPIPRHDTVYWYQQGPGQDPQFLISFYEKMQSDKGSIPDRFSAQQFSDYHSELNMSSLELGDSALYFCASSSGQEGSYTFGSGTRLTVV.

The chain couples TRBV30 to TRBJ2-3, with 8 bases identical to TRBD1. With V trimmed by 1 base and J by 6 bases, 6 bases remained unmatched. CDR3 size: 14 residues. Germline V gene lookup returns CDR1 GTSNPN and CDR2 SVGIG (reference sequence). CDR3 DNA: TGTGCCTGGAGTGGCAACAGGGGGTGGGATACGCAGTATTTT. It translates to CAWSGNRGWDTQYF.

This chain uses TRBV6-5 with TRBJ1-2; D remains unclear. This CDR3 is 15 amino acids long. The V gene's germline CDR1 is MNHEY and CDR2 SVGAGI. V lost 2 bases and J lost 3, with 13 bases in between. CDR3 protein: CASSYNGRKDYGYTF. Here the CDR3 DNA reads TGTGCCAGCAGTTACAACGGCAGGAAAGACTATGGCTACACCTTC.

The chain uses TRBV12-5 and TRBJ1-6, with TRBD1 as a possible D gene (5 bases). The length of the CDR3 is 17 residues. CDR1 and CDR2 (germline): LGHNT, FRNRAP. V shed 0 bases and J shed 0 bases, with 9 bases lying between them. The CDR3 protein is CASGLVTGSSYNSPLHF. DNA of the CDR3: TGTGCTAGTGGTTTGGTAACAGGAAGCTCCTATAATTCACCCCTCCACTTT.

The rearrangement joins TRBV5-5 to TRBJ2-1; 12 bases match TRBD2. The length of the CDR3 is 15 residues. V lost 0 bases and J lost 8; bases outside the gene matches: 3. Germline V gives CDR1 SGHKS, CDR2 YYEKEE (reference sequence). The chain's CDR3 is CASSLGLAGGYEQFF. Here the CDR3 DNA reads TGTGCCAGCAGCTTGGGGCTAGCGGGAGGGTATGAGCAGTTCTTC.

The chain couples TRBV29-1 to TRBJ1-1; D is perhaps TRBD1 (5 bases). The CDR3 extends over 13 amino acids. Trimming left V 7 bases short and J 0 bases short, with 12 bases between. Looked up from germline, CDR1 is SQVTM and CDR2 is ANQGSEA. CDR3 DNA: TGCAGCGCCGGAGACAGATTGAACACTGAAGCTTTCTTT. Its translation: CSAGDRLNTEAFF.